This section outlines one T cell receptor (beta chain) sequence together with its context. Trimming took 3 bases from V and 1 from J, leaving 22 bases between them. The CDR3 has 19 amino acids. Germline-derived CDR1 and CDR2 are MDHEN and SYDVKM. The table came from immunoSEQ multiplex PCR; TCRdb's copy has only in-frame clones and leaves some out. The sample includes about 2.5 million clones, just under 95% of them seen just once. This entry is derived from a study of shared clonotypes between healthy human individuals. The sequencing sample was made of naive CD4+ T cells from PBMCs. Subset meaning: CD45RA+ positively selected. This clonotype originated in a man aged 18 to 29 in good health. Some clones in this sample may be carry-over from other donors' samples. This chain connects TRBV28 to TRBJ1-3; D is possibly TRBD1 (6 bases). The CDR3 loop is CASSFSLGVQGRSGNTIYF. The CDR3 coding sequence is TGTGCCAGCAGTTTCTCCCTTGGGGTACAGGGTCGATCTGGAAACACCATATATTTT.